Listed here are 7 T cell receptor beta chains from one sample, sequenced in a study of CD8+CD57+ T cells in acquired aplastic anemia. It was genomic DNA that served as the template for profiling TCR beta VDJ and CDR3. TCRdb ran MiXCR on the reads and lists one entry per CDR3 protein. Seen here are some 190,000 distinct CDR3 sequences, around 59% observed once, and the top ten hold about 16%. The sequenced sample consisted of sorted CD4+, CD8+, or CD8+CD57+ T cells (not recorded which) from PBMCs. The receptors here all came from a human donor in good health, serving as a control.

This clonotype is a singleton in its sample. This chain connects TRBV20-1 to TRBJ2-5; the match to TRBD2 covers 12 bases. Looked up from germline, CDR1 is DFQATT and CDR2 is SNEGSKA (reference sequence). This CDR3 region has 15 residues. Germline trimming cut 5 bases from V and 2 bases from J; bases unmatched to any gene: 6. The CDR3 nucleotides read TGCAGTGCTCCAAGTACTAGCGGGAGGCAAGAGACCCAGTACTTC. As protein: CSAPSTSGRQETQYF.

A single count supports this clonotype. V is TRBV10-3 and J is TRBJ1-2; D not resolved. CDR1 is ENHRY, CDR2 SYGVKD, per germline. V shed 4 bases and J shed 3 bases, with 9 bases lying between them. CDR3 length: 13 residues. The CDR3 coding sequence is TGTGCCATCAGTGCAAATGGTGACTATGGCTACACCTTC. Amino acid sequence: CAISANGDYGYTF.

This CDR3 reads CASSLAGGLLNTEAFF. Here the CDR3 DNA reads TGTGCCAGCAGCTTGGCCGGTGGGCTATTGAACACTGAAGCTTTCTTT. V usage is TRBV9 and J usage is TRBJ1-1; D call uncertain. The length of the CDR3 is 16 residues. V was pared by 4 bases and J by 0 bases, with 16 bases between. Germline V CDR1 and CDR2: SGDLS, YYNGEE.

This clonotype came up many times. Here the CDR3 reads CASSLTGGVGNEQFF. CDR3 bases: TGTGCCAGCAGTTTGACAGGGGGCGTAGGGAATGAGCAGTTCTTC. The J gene is TRBJ2-1, the V gene TRBV6-1, with 10 nucleotides matching TRBD1. The CDR3 contains 15 residues. Trimming took 5 bases from V and 7 from J; bases not matched to a gene: 8. Germline V gene lookup returns CDR1 MNHNS and CDR2 SASEGT.

This clonotype was detected many times. CDR3 amino acids: CSVESRGGQETQYF. The CDR3 DNA reads TGCAGCGTTGAATCACGGGGGGGACAAGAGACCCAGTACTTC. The rearrangement uses TRBV29-1 and TRBJ2-5, with 8 bases that match TRBD2. CDR1 and CDR2 (germline): SQVTM, ANQGSEA. V shed 2 bases, J shed 2 bases, and the junction held 4 bases outside the gene matches. The CDR3 sequence is 14 residues long.

This clonotype was seen a few times. One junction end does not reproduce the germline sequence, and a read error may be involved. The chain is built from TRBV5-1 and TRBJ1-6, with TRBD1 matching over 7 bases. The CDR3 has 14 residues. The germline V gene has CDR1 SGHRS and CDR2 YFSETQ. CDR3 sequence reads: CTSSLDRVDSPLHF. The CDR3 nucleotides are TGCACCAGCAGCTTAGACAGGGTCGATTCACCCCTCCACTTT.

This clonotype has just a few counts. This chain connects TRBV11-1 to TRBJ2-3; 7 bases line up with TRBD2. Germline trimming cut 0 bases from V and 2 bases from J; bases unmatched to any gene: 5. This CDR3 spans 16 amino acids. Germline V gene sequence: CDR1 SGHAT, CDR2 FQDESV (reference sequence). This CDR3 reads CASSLAGGTNTDTQYF. DNA for the CDR3: TGTGCCAGCAGCTTAGCCGGGGGGACGAACACAGATACGCAGTATTTT.